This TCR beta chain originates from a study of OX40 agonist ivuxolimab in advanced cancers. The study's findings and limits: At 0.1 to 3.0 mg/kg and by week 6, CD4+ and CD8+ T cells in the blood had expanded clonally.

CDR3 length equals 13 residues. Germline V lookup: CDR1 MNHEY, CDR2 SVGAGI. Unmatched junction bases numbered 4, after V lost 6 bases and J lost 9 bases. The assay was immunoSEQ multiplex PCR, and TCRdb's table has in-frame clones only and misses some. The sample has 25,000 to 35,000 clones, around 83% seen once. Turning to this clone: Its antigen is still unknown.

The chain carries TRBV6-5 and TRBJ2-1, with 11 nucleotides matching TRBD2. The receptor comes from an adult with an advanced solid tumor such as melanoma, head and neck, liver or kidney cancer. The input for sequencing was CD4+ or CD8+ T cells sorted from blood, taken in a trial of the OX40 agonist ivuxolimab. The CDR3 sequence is CASRLAGVGEQFF. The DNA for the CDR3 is TGTGCCAGCAGACTAGCGGGGGTCGGTGAGCAGTTCTTC.